Sequencing of this T cell receptor beta chain was carried out in a study of cytomegalovirus exposure and HLA in healthy donors. Study-wide results and caveats: Trimming of TCR beta V- and J-genes showed a link, identified in a later analysis, to a missense DCLRE1C variant. Most TCR sequences were rare, but some public TCRs occurred in many donors. Most CMV-associated TCR beta chains appeared HLA-restricted in a later analysis.

The study ran its PCR with 60 Vbeta and 13 Jbeta primers. The repertoire was sequenced with immunoSEQ multiplex PCR; TCRdb's copy has only in-frame clones and lacks some. The sample includes about 130,000 clones, about three quarters of them seen just once. Per the germline V gene, CDR1 is KGHSH and CDR2 is LQKENI. Trimming at V came to 6 bases and at J to 3 bases, leaving 8 bases not matched to a gene. The CDR3 sequence is 14 residues long. In nominal health when sampled, donors likely had unrecorded immune exposures nonetheless. Turning to this clone: What it binds is unknown.

The chain is built from TRBV18 and TRBJ2-7, with TRBD1 matching 7 bases. Source material: PBMCs. The clonotype was recovered from a woman aged 55-75 years in good health and CMV-seropositive. DNA of the CDR3: TGTGCCAGCTCTCCCCGGGACAGTTACTACGAGCAGTACTTC. Translation: CASSPRDSYYEQYF.